The 15 T cell receptor beta chains presented below share a single source sample, sequenced in a study of early T cells in non-severe SARS-CoV-2 infection. A single record per CDR3 protein comes from TCRdb applying MiXCR to the 5' RACE reads. The repertoire has about 80,000 distinct CDR3 sequences, 12% of them found once; the top ten carry around a sixth. The sequencing used whole blood, collected at baseline. The receptors were gathered from an adult who was a healthcare worker with PCR-confirmed SARS-CoV-2 infection or an uninfected control (not recorded which). The donor label of this sample is uncertain.

This clonotype was counted ten times or more. The chain couples TRBV7-3 to TRBJ2-7; D is tentatively TRBD1 or TRBD2 (6 bases each). This CDR3 has 14 residues. The ends were cut back, 8 bases at V and 4 bases at J, with 18 bases in the middle. From germline, CDR1 is SGHTA and CDR2 FQGTGA. This CDR3 reads CASDPRGEWYEQYF. In DNA form, the CDR3 reads TGTGCCAGCGATCCTAGGGGGGAATGGTACGAGCAGTACTTC.

This clonotype was recorded many times. CDR3 in DNA: TGCAGTGCTGGGTTTTCGGAAAACACCATATATTTT. This codes for CSAGFSENTIYF. The chain uses TRBV20-1 and TRBJ1-3; D is unresolved. CDR3 length: 12 residues. Germline CDR1 and CDR2: DFQATT and SNEGSKA (reference sequence). V lost 5 bases, J lost 6 bases, and 11 bases lay in between.

The chain carries TRBV6-1 and TRBJ2-1; D remains unclear. V gave up 5 bases and J gave up 9 bases, with 11 bases separating them. The CDR3 loop spans 12 amino acids. Germline V gives CDR1 MNHNS, CDR2 SASEGT. For the CDR3, the DNA is TGTGCCAGCAGTAAAACTGAGATTGAGCAGTTCTTC. It encodes CASSKTEIEQFF.

The rearrangement joins TRBV3-1 to TRBJ2-7; no clear D. The CDR3 runs 13 residues. Trimming shortened V by 2 bases and J by 3 bases, and 8 bases separated the two germline ends. Germline V gene sequence: CDR1 LGHDT, CDR2 YNNKEL (reference sequence). Written as DNA, the CDR3 is TGTGCCAGCAGCCAATTTCCAGGCTACGAGCAGTACTTC. Protein sequence: CASSQFPGYEQYF.

This clonotype was detected a few times. The genes are TRBV5-1 and TRBJ2-7; D gene uncertain. This CDR3 comprises 12 residues. V lost 2 bases to trimming and J lost 0 bases, with 3 bases between them. The V gene's germline CDR1 is SGHRS and CDR2 YFSETQ. CDR3 sequence (DNA): TGCGCCAGCAGCTTACCCTCCTACGAGCAGTACTTC. Translating it yields CASSLPSYEQYF.

This clonotype was seen repeatedly, ten times or more. The genes are TRBV6-2 or TRBV6-3 and TRBJ2-3; TRBD2 agrees at 14 bases. Germline V gene data show CDR1 as MNHEY and CDR2 as SVGEGT. V lost 7 bases and J lost 2; bases outside the gene matches: 11. This CDR3 has 18 amino acids. CDR3 in amino acids: CASTLTSGRATITDTQYF. The DNA of the CDR3 is TGTGCCAGCACCCTGACTAGCGGGAGGGCGACTATCACAGATACGCAGTATTTT.

This rearrangement joins TRBV20-1 to TRBJ1-6; D gene ambiguous. Germline values: CDR1 DFQATT, CDR2 SNEGSKA (reference sequence). The V end was cut by 2 bases, the J end by 8 bases, with 16 bases between. The CDR3 is 15 residues long. The CDR3 loop is CSARNRVMGDSPLHF. DNA of the CDR3: TGCAGTGCTAGAAATAGAGTCATGGGTGATTCACCCCTCCACTTT.

This clonotype was found many times. The chain is built from TRBV11-2 and TRBJ2-3, with D perhaps matching TRBD1 or TRBD2 (6 bases each). V lost 1 base to trimming and J lost 5 bases, with 19 bases between them. The CDR3 is 17 residues long. Germline loops: CDR1 SGHAT, CDR2 FQNNGV. The CDR3 sequence is CASSLVIMGGPEDTQYF. The CDR3 DNA sequence: TGTGCCAGCAGCTTAGTAATCATGGGGGGCCCTGAAGATACGCAGTATTTT.

This chain joins TRBV12-3 or TRBV12-4 and TRBJ1-6; 7 bases map to TRBD1. The CDR3 loop spans 14 amino acids. V shed 6 bases, J shed 10 bases, and the junction held 9 bases outside the gene matches. CDR3 DNA: TGTGCCAGCAGGGTGGACAGGCGGGGGTCACCCCTCCACTTT. Protein product: CASRVDRRGSPLHF.

V usage is TRBV4-2 and J usage is TRBJ1-6; possibly TRBD1 for D (5 bases). The CDR3 sequence is 15 residues long. Trimming removed 2 bases at V and 4 bases at J, with 9 bases between. Germline CDR1 reads LGHNA; CDR2 reads YNFKEQ. Here the CDR3 DNA reads TGTGCCAGCAGCCAACCGGGACTGTATAATTCACCCCTCCACTTT. As protein: CASSQPGLYNSPLHF.

This clonotype was observed a few times. V and J are TRBV7-3 and TRBJ2-1; 8 bases are a match to TRBD2. Germline assignment: CDR1 SGHTA and CDR2 FQGTGA. The junction had 4 bases not matched to a gene; V was cut back by 2 bases and J by 4 bases. The CDR3 sequence is 15 residues long. The CDR3 coding sequence is TGTGCCAGCAGCTTATCCCCGGGGGGGTACAATGAGCAGTTCTTC. Translating gives CASSLSPGGYNEQFF.

This clonotype has a handful of counts. J is TRBJ1-1 and V is TRBV29-1; 7 nucleotides match TRBD1. The CDR3 runs to 13 residues. V was pared by 6 bases and J by 1 base, with 5 bases of the junction left unmatched. The V gene's germline CDR1 is SQVTM and CDR2 ANQGSEA. For the CDR3, the DNA is TGCAGCGTAGCCGGGACAGCGAACACTGAAGCTTTCTTT. Protein: CSVAGTANTEAFF.

In this sample, this clonotype turned up a few times. The genes are TRBV7-8 and TRBJ1-6; no reliable D call. V lost 2 bases, J lost 0 bases, and 8 bases lay in between. The CDR3 consists of 16 residues. Germline V gives CDR1 SGHVS, CDR2 FQNEAQ. CDR3 sequence (DNA): TGTGCCAGCAGCTTAAAAGGTGGCTCCTATAATTCACCCCTCCACTTT. Its protein is CASSLKGGSYNSPLHF.

With regard to this clonotype: The junction departs from germline at one end; a sequencing error may be responsible. The CDR3 protein is CGVRFRDTNTEAFF. The CDR3 region has the DNA TGCGGCGTTCGATTCCGGGACACGAACACTGAAGCTTTCTTT. V and J are TRBV29-1 and TRBJ1-1; D is possibly TRBD1 (6 bases). This CDR3 comprises 14 residues. Germline CDR1 SQVTM, CDR2 ANQGSEA.

The sample holds a few counts of this clonotype. The J gene is TRBJ2-3, the V gene TRBV29-1, with 12 bases aligning to TRBD2. This CDR3 spans 19 amino acids. Trimming took 5 bases from V and 1 from J; bases not matched to a gene: 16. Germline assignment: CDR1 SQVTM and CDR2 ANQGSEA. This CDR3 reads CSVPPTTSGSLAGTDTQYF. The CDR3, as DNA: TGCAGCGTTCCTCCAACGACTAGCGGGAGTCTGGCTGGCACAGATACGCAGTATTTT.